This T cell receptor beta chain originates from a study of T-cell memory formation after mild COVID-19. The overall study: TCR clustering was largely donor specific.

A few counts support this clonotype. The junction differs from germline at one of its ends, possibly a read error. 5'RACE primed at constant segments yielded TCR alpha and TCR beta cDNA libraries bearing sample barcodes and UMIs. TCRdb ran MiXCR on the 5' RACE reads and lists one entry per CDR3 protein. The data show about 400,000 distinct CDR3 sequences, about a sixth seen once. Source material: PBMCs or a T cell subset sorted from them (not recorded which). The sequence derives from a man between 18 and 35 years old who had mild COVID-19 (a few samples of this study predate the infection). Cell type and time point are not known.

The CDR3 nucleotides are TGTGCTAGCAGCCGCAGGGGGAACAATGAGCAGTTCTTC. Amino acids: CASSRRGNNEQFF. V usage is TRBV7-7 and J usage is TRBJ2-1, with 7 positions matching TRBD1. Looked up from germline, CDR1 is SSHAT and CDR2 is FNYEAQ (reference sequence). The CDR3 contains 13 residues. Based on the CDR3 plus reference TRBV7-7 and TRBJ2-1, the full variable domain is GAGVSQSPRYKVTKRGQDVTLRCDPISSHATLYWYQQALGQGPEFLTYFNYEAQPDKSGLPSDRFSAERPEGSISTLTIQRTEQRDSAMYRCASSRRGNNEQFFGPGTRLTVL.